The rows below give T cell receptor beta chains drawn from one sample of a study of blood T cell repertoires in COVID-19. The protocol was immunoSEQ multiplex PCR, while the TCRdb copy is restricted to in-frame clones and leaves out a portion. The sample gives under 150,000 clones, approximately 87% of which show up once; about 4.3% is in the top ten. Sequenced material: peripheral blood. These receptors were taken from a woman in her 40s with acute or convalescent COVID-19. Both conserved end residues are part of each CDR3. A D gene is named only where the DNA matches it firmly. Size is stated for part of the rows, as once, few or many counts, or as a class when the clone is expanded.

TRBV7-8	NA	TRBJ2-3	TRBD2	CASTHWREGLDTQYF	TGTGCCAGCACCCACTGGCGGGAGGGCCTGGATACGCAGTATTTT
TRBV4-2	NA	TRBJ1-2	TRBD1	CASSQDFFGQGAGNYGYTF	TGTGCCAGCAGCCAAGATTTTTTTGGACAGGGGGCAGGGAACTATGGCTACACCTTC
TRBV28	NA	TRBJ2-7	TRBD2	CASSLRPAGASYEQYF	TGTGCCAGCAGTTTACGGCCAGCGGGGGCTTCCTACGAGCAGTACTTC
TRBV28	NA	TRBJ1-2	TRBD1	CASRLPTGVYGYTF	TGTGCCAGCAGGCTTCCGACAGGGGTCTATGGCTACACCTTC
TRBV19	NA	TRBJ1-2	NA	CASSILEQAIPRGYTF	TGTGCCAGTAGTATCCTTGAACAGGCCATCCCTCGAGGCTACACCTTC
TRBV6-5	few	TRBJ1-1	TRBD1	CASNSLTGEREAFF	TGTGCCTCAAACTCCCTTACAGGGGAGAGGGAAGCTTTCTTT
TRBV27	NA	TRBJ2-1	NA	CASSLTRGIYNEQFF	TGTGCCAGCAGTTTAACGAGAGGCATCTACAATGAGCAGTTCTTC
TRBV9	NA	TRBJ1-1	TRBD1	CASSPHRLDRGTEAFF	TGTGCCAGCAGCCCTCACCGTCTGGACAGGGGCACTGAAGCTTTCTTT
TRBV27	NA	TRBJ2-3	NA	CASSLDPLPRADTQYF	TGTGCCAGCAGTCTGGACCCTCTCCCCAGGGCAGATACGCAGTATTTT
TRBV6-4	NA	TRBJ2-1	TRBD1	CASSEGTGAYNEQFF	TGTGCCAGCAGTGAAGGGACAGGGGCATACAATGAGCAGTTCTTC
TRBV11-2	NA	TRBJ2-7	NA	CASSLEWSGIAYEQYF	TGTGCCAGCAGCTTAGAATGGTCGGGGATTGCCTACGAGCAGTACTTC
TRBV9	once	TRBJ2-5	TRBD2	CASSVVGEGETQYF	TGTGCCAGCAGCGTAGTGGGGGAGGGAGAGACCCAGTACTTC
TRBV6-5	NA	TRBJ2-1	TRBD2	CASSSPGLGNEQFF	TGTGCCAGCAGTTCCCCCGGACTAGGGAATGAGCAGTTCTTC
TRBV5-1	NA	TRBJ1-1	NA	CASSFGSNEAFF	TGCGCCAGCAGCTTCGGGAGTAATGAAGCTTTCTTT
TRBV7-2	NA	TRBJ2-3	TRBD2	CASRRTRDTDTQYF	TGTGCCAGCAGACGGACTAGAGACACAGATACGCAGTATTTT
TRBV24-1	NA	TRBJ2-7	TRBD2	CATSEPGLAGVTYEQYF	TGTGCCACCAGTGAGCCGGGACTAGCGGGAGTTACGTACGAGCAGTACTTC
TRBV7-9	NA	TRBJ1-4	TRBD1	CASSMRGQNHEKLFF	TGTGCCAGCAGCATGAGGGGGCAGAACCATGAAAAACTGTTTTTT
TRBV28	NA	TRBJ1-6	NA	CASSAPGQYNSPLHF	TGTGCCAGCAGTGCCCCCGGACAGTATAATTCACCCCTCCACTTT
TRBV6-5	NA	TRBJ2-2	NA	CASIPTGFTGELFF	TGTGCCAGCATCCCCACGGGATTTACCGGGGAGCTGTTTTTT
TRBV27	NA	TRBJ2-3	TRBD2	CASLDLASGQPEGTDTQYF	TGTGCCAGCCTTGACTTGGCTAGCGGGCAACCCGAGGGGACAGATACGCAGTATTTT
TRBV7-3	NA	TRBJ2-1	NA	CASSLGSYNEQFF	TGTGCCAGCAGCTTAGGTAGCTACAATGAGCAGTTCTTC
TRBV7-9	NA	TRBJ2-2	NA	CASSSPEGASGELFF	TGTGCCAGCAGCTCCCCTGAGGGAGCCAGCGGGGAGCTGTTTTTT
TRBV4-2	NA	TRBJ2-7	TRBD2	CASSTPTSGSSEQYF	TGTGCCAGCAGCACCCCAACTAGCGGGAGCAGCGAGCAGTACTTC
TRBV2	NA	TRBJ1-1	NA	CASTMGHPNTEAFF	TGTGCCAGCACCATGGGACACCCGAACACTGAAGCTTTCTTT
TRBV2	NA	TRBJ1-5	NA	CASKVRQYSNQPQHF	TGTGCCAGCAAGGTTCGACAGTATAGCAATCAGCCCCAGCATTTT
TRBV4-3	NA	TRBJ1-5	NA	CASSQDSLGPQPQHF	TGCGCCAGCAGCCAAGACTCATTGGGGCCTCAGCCCCAGCATTTT
TRBV4-3	NA	TRBJ2-3	NA	CASSQDLVARSGDTQYF	TGCGCCAGCAGCCAAGATTTGGTAGCGAGGTCAGGAGATACGCAGTATTTT
TRBV12-3/TRBV12-4	few	TRBJ2-7	NA	CASTSPGDTEQYF	TGTGCCAGCACCAGTCCAGGGGATACAGAGCAGTACTTC
TRBV6-4	NA	TRBJ1-5	NA	CASSDRGIGNQPQHF	TGTGCCAGCAGTGACAGGGGAATCGGTAATCAGCCCCAGCATTTT
TRBV7-9	NA	TRBJ1-2	TRBD1	CASSFGRGPDGYTF	TGTGCCAGCAGCTTTGGCAGGGGGCCCGATGGCTACACCTTC
TRBV7-2	NA	TRBJ1-6	TRBD1	CASSLGTGNSPLHF	TGTGCCAGCAGCTTAGGGACAGGGAACTCACCCCTCCACTTT
TRBV18	NA	TRBJ1-1	NA	CASSPTELNTEAFF	TGTGCCAGCTCACCGACAGAATTGAACACTGAAGCTTTCTTT
TRBV24-1	few	TRBJ1-1	NA	CATSDYRNTEAFF	TGTGCCACCAGTGACTACAGGAACACTGAAGCTTTCTTT
TRBV18	NA	TRBJ1-2	NA	CASKTQGTSAYGYTF	TGTGCCAGTAAGACCCAAGGGACATCCGCCTATGGCTACACCTTC
TRBV6-5	NA	TRBJ2-7	TRBD2	CARGTSADEQYF	TGTGCCAGGGGGACTAGCGCCGACGAGCAGTACTTC
TRBV7-2	NA	TRBJ2-1	TRBD2	CASSLTSGGVGEQFF	TGTGCCAGCAGCCTGACTAGCGGGGGGGTTGGTGAGCAGTTCTTC
TRBV7-2	NA	TRBJ1-2	TRBD1	CARPALPGQGNYGYTF	TGTGCCAGACCGGCACTTCCGGGACAGGGTAACTATGGCTACACCTTC
TRBV27	once	TRBJ1-2	NA	CASSLRGGAGYGYTF	TGTGCCAGCAGTTTGAGAGGAGGGGCGGGTTATGGCTACACCTTC
TRBV15	NA	TRBJ2-1	NA	CATQTRRNEQFF	TGTGCCACTCAGACTAGAAGGAATGAGCAGTTCTTC
TRBV19	NA	TRBJ1-2	NA	CASSTQVNGYTF	TGTGCCAGTAGTACACAGGTTAATGGCTACACCTTC
TRBV5-1	NA	TRBJ1-1	NA	CASSLVNGEGTEAFF	TGCGCCAGCAGCTTGGTCAACGGGGAGGGGACTGAAGCTTTCTTT
TRBV4-3	NA	TRBJ2-1	NA	CASSQVWGDNSYNEQFF	TGCGCCAGCAGCCAAGTTTGGGGGGATAACTCCTACAATGAGCAGTTCTTC
TRBV9	NA	TRBJ2-3	NA	CASSVVDRTDTQYF	TGTGCCAGCAGCGTAGTGGACAGAACAGATACGCAGTATTTT
TRBV4-2	NA	TRBJ1-4	TRBD1	CASSHHYGTGGDATNEKLFF	TGTGCCAGCAGCCACCACTACGGGACAGGGGGGGACGCAACTAATGAAAAACTGTTTTTT
TRBV7-8	NA	TRBJ2-3	NA	CASSAYLADTQYF	TGTGCCAGCAGCGCGTATCTAGCGGATACGCAGTATTTT
TRBV6-5	NA	TRBJ2-5	TRBD2	CASSYALAGGQETQYF	TGTGCCAGCAGTTACGCACTAGCGGGAGGACAAGAGACCCAGTACTTC
TRBV19	NA	TRBJ2-2	TRBD1	CASSRTGIAGGTGELFF	TGTGCCAGTTCAAGGACAGGGATCGCAGGTGGCACCGGGGAGCTGTTTTTT
TRBV5-4	NA	TRBJ2-5	TRBD1	CASSLALTGGGSQYF	TGTGCCAGCAGCTTGGCCCTGACAGGGGGTGGGTCCCAGTACTTC
TRBV6-2/TRBV6-3	NA	TRBJ1-1	NA	CASSYLLNIQGKAEAFF	TGTGCCAGCAGTTACCTACTAAATATACAGGGTAAAGCTGAAGCTTTCTTT
TRBV14	NA	TRBJ1-4	NA	CASSPTGTPNEKLFF	TGTGCCAGCAGCCCGACCGGGACACCAAATGAAAAACTGTTTTTT
TRBV11-2	NA	TRBJ1-2	TRBD1	CASSFGTGGSGYGYTF	TGTGCCAGCAGCTTCGGGACAGGGGGCAGTGGCTATGGCTACACCTTC
TRBV6-1	NA	TRBJ1-2	TRBD1	CASSEAQGGLYGYTF	TGTGCCAGCAGTGAAGCGCAAGGGGGCCTATATGGCTACACCTTC
TRBV18	NA	TRBJ1-3	NA	CASSPPTGESSIYF	TGTGCCAGCTCACCACCGACAGGAGAAAGTTCCATATATTTT
TRBV6-1	NA	TRBJ1-1	TRBD1	CASSETGWNTEAFF	TGTGCCAGCAGTGAGACAGGGTGGAACACTGAAGCTTTCTTT
TRBV5-4	NA	TRBJ2-1	NA	CASSLLNLNNEQFF	TGTGCCAGCAGCTTATTAAACCTAAACAATGAGCAGTTCTTC
TRBV28	once	TRBJ1-4	TRBD1	CASSYPGTAEKLFF	TGTGCCAGCAGTTACCCAGGGACAGCTGAAAAACTGTTTTTT
TRBV5-8	NA	TRBJ2-3	TRBD2	CASSLKLVAGGTDTQYF	TGTGCCAGCAGCTTGAAGTTGGTGGCGGGAGGAACAGATACGCAGTATTTT